One and the same sample provided the 4 T cell receptor beta chains below, sequenced in a study of T cell responses to AZD1222 COVID-19 vaccine. Libraries were prepared by immunoSEQ multiplex PCR; TCRdb keeps only in-frame clonotypes and omits some of them. Here the sample spans fewer than 150,000 clones, about nine tenths being singletons. The input for sequencing was peripheral blood, taken on day 0 of AZD1222 vaccination. Receptors were obtained from an adult in good health.

V is TRBV4-1 and J is TRBJ1-3; D might be TRBD1 (5 bases). The germline V gene has CDR1 MGHRA and CDR2 YSYEKL. The CDR3 loop spans 15 amino acids. Trimming took off 3 bases at V and 8 bases at J, with 17 bases between the two ends. The CDR3 DNA reads as TGCGCCAGCAGCCAGTTGCTCCGGGGAGGGGACACCATATATTTT. Translation: CASSQLLRGGDTIYF.

The chain has TRBV3-1 (or the pseudogene TRBV3-2) and TRBJ1-2, with no clear D. V was cut by 2 bases and J by 4 bases, with 17 bases left in between. This CDR3 has 16 amino acids. The germline CDR1 and CDR2 sequences are LGHDT and YNNKEL (reference sequence). CDR3 coding DNA: TGTGCCAGCAGCCAACGTCGCGGCAGCTCACTCTATGGCTACACCTTC. This gives the protein CASSQRRGSSLYGYTF.

This sequence joins TRBV6-2 or TRBV6-3 and TRBJ1-6, with TRBD1 matching 9 bases. The germline CDR1 and CDR2 sequences are MNHEY and SVGEGT. Trimming at V came to 1 base and at J to 10 bases, leaving 8 bases not matched to a gene. The CDR3 covers 16 residues. In DNA form, the CDR3 reads TGTGCCAGCAGTTACTGGGCCGGGACAGGGCACTCACCCCTCCACTTT. It is translated as CASSYWAGTGHSPLHF.

The rearrangement joins TRBV27 to TRBJ1-6; maybe TRBD1 (5 bases). V gave up 1 base and J gave up 14 bases, with 9 bases separating them. Germline V gives CDR1 MNHEY, CDR2 SMNVEV (reference sequence). The CDR3 has 12 amino acids. As DNA, the CDR3 is TGTGCCAGCAGTTTATGGGGGGAGGCCCTCCACTTT. Translating gives CASSLWGEALHF.